The 6 T cell receptor beta chains listed next were all sequenced from one sample in a study of T cells in Graves' hyperthyroidism and ophthalmopathy. The source material, RNA transcripts, was used to amplify TCR beta CDR3 regions. Researchers ran a first-round RT-PCR on the TCR CDR3 using the HTBI primer set. MiXCR, applied by TCRdb to the multiplex PCR reads, yields one record per CDR3 protein. The sample contains around 360,000 distinct CDR3 sequences, roughly 15% of which appear only once. The sequenced material came from blood. The receptors derive from a woman aged 55-69 years with Graves' ophthalmopathy.

At least ten counts were recorded for this clonotype. This chain connects TRBV12-3 or TRBV12-4 to TRBJ2-3; TRBD1 is a possible D gene (6 bases). The CDR3 consists of 14 residues. V was pared by 7 bases and J by 1 base, with 12 bases between. DNA of the CDR3: TGTGCCAGCACCTCCAGGACAGGCACAGATACGCAGTATTTT. Translated: CASTSRTGTDTQYF.

This clonotype was found many times. The chain recombines TRBV28 with TRBJ2-3; D gene ambiguous. Trimming pared 5 bases from V and 1 base from J, leaving 10 bases between. CDR3 length: 14 residues. The germline CDR1 and CDR2 sequences are MDHEN and SYDVKM. The CDR3 reads CASSAEWGTDTQYF. The DNA of the CDR3 is TGTGCCAGCAGTGCAGAGTGGGGCACAGATACGCAGTATTTT.

This clonotype was observed a few times. The chain has TRBV28 and TRBJ2-7; 9 nucleotides line up with TRBD1. The CDR3 runs to 16 residues. Germline CDR1 MDHEN, CDR2 SYDVKM. J gave up 5 bases and V 2 bases, and 10 bases lay outside the gene matches. The CDR3: CASSLRRQGGGDEQYF. The CDR3 nucleotides are TGTGCCAGCAGTTTACGCCGACAGGGGGGGGGGGACGAGCAGTACTTC.

This clonotype was detected many times. V and J are TRBV13 and TRBJ2-7; 9 nucleotides align to TRBD1. The CDR3 length is 14 residues. Germline CDR1 and CDR2: PRHDT and FYEKMQ (reference sequence). The J segment lost 5 bases and the V segment lost 3 bases, leaving 5 bases of the junction unmatched. Here the CDR3 DNA reads TGTGCCAGCAGCTTGCCGGGACAGGGAAACGAGCAGTACTTC. Residues: CASSLPGQGNEQYF.

The sample holds a few counts of this clonotype. The V call is TRBV18, the J call TRBJ2-7; no firm D call. Germline CDR1 and CDR2: KGHSH and LQKENI. V dropped 2 bases and J dropped 7 bases, with 12 bases sitting between them. The CDR3 length is 13 residues. CDR3 loop: CASSPGIPTEQYF. CDR3 nucleotides: TGTGCCAGCTCACCAGGGATTCCAACTGAGCAGTACTTC.

There are many counts of this clonotype. The J gene is TRBJ2-7, the V gene TRBV20-1, with a weak D call TRBD1 (6 bases). V was trimmed by 6 bases and J by 2 bases, leaving 14 bases between them. This CDR3 region has 13 residues. Per germline, CDR1 DFQATT and CDR2 SNEGSKA (reference sequence). CDR3 in amino acids: CSATQQGPYEQYF. The CDR3 region has the DNA TGCAGTGCCACCCAACAGGGCCCCTACGAGCAGTACTTC.